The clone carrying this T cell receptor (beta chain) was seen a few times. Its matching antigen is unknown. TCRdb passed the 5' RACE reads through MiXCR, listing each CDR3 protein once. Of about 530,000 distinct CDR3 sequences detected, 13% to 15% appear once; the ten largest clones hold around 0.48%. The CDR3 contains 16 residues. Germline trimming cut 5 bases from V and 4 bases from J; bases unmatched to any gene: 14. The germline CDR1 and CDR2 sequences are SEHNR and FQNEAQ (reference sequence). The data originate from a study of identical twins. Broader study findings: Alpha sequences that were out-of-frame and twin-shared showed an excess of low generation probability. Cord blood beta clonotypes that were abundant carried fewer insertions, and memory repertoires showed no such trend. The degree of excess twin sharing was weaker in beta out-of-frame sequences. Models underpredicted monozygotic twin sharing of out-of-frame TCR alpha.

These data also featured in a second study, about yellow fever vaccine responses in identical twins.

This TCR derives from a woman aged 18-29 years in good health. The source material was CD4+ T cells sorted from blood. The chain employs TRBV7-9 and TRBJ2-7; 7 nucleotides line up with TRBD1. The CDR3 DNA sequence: TGTGCCAGCAGCGCGATTCCCGGGACAGAGAAATACGAGCAGTACTTC. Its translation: CASSAIPGTEKYEQYF.